What follows describes a single TCR beta chain. The antigen remains undetermined. The entry originates in a study of CD8+ T cells in alopecia areata. Study at large: Administration of oral tofacitinib to treated patients was at 5 to 10 mg twice daily.

Peripheral blood, together with lesional scalp punch biopsies, was collected from alopecia areata patients. CDR3 size: 16 residues. In germline, CDR1 is MNHNY, CDR2 SVGAGI (reference sequence). Trimming took off 4 bases at V and 1 base at J, with 14 bases between the two ends. General study findings and limits: The study found higher clonality in lesional than normal scalp, especially in alopecia totalis/universalis. In scalp samples, resident alphabeta T cells of normal skin are also sequenced.

Extraction and reverse transcription of RNA yielded cDNA as the sequencing template. This table comes from immunoSEQ multiplex PCR, and its TCRdb copy is limited to in-frame clones, with some not included. Among around 120,000 clones listed, 30% to 40% were seen once. Source material: CD4+ T cells sorted from blood. The chain uses TRBV6-6 and TRBJ2-4; no clear D. This sequence originates from a human donor with alopecia areata. The CDR3 reads CASSLTSARAKNIQYF. The CDR3 bases are TGTGCCAGCAGTTTAACCTCGGCGAGGGCCAAAAACATTCAGTACTTC.